One sample yielded the 16 T cell receptor beta chains listed below, sequenced in a study of blood T cell repertoires in COVID-19. Assay used: immunoSEQ multiplex PCR; TCRdb lists only in-frame clones, some missing. The table records 200,000 to 250,000 clones, around 84% of them present only once. Sequenced sample: PBMCs or T cells enriched from blood (not recorded which). The receptors here all came from a woman between 40 and 55 years old who had recovered from COVID-19.

DNA of the CDR3: TGTGCCAGCAGCCGAGTCCGCACAGATACGCAGTATTTT. Its translation is CASSRVRTDTQYF. The chain links TRBV12-3 or TRBV12-4 to TRBJ2-3; D gene ambiguous. CDR3 length equals 13 residues. V gave up 6 bases and J gave up 1 base, with 8 bases separating them.

The gene calls are TRBV28 and TRBJ1-5, with TRBD1 identical over 8 bases. The CDR3 contains 13 residues. Unmatched junction bases numbered 5, after V lost 7 bases and J lost 6 bases. CDR1 MDHEN and CDR2 SYDVKM come from the germline V gene. The CDR3 loop reads CASTPTGVQPQHF. The CDR3 DNA follows: TGTGCCAGCACTCCGACAGGGGTTCAGCCCCAGCATTTT.

The chain is built from TRBV6-5 and TRBJ2-3; D is unresolved. Per the germline V gene, CDR1 is MNHEY and CDR2 is SVGAGI. This CDR3 has 12 residues. Trimming took 6 bases from V and 5 from J, leaving 9 bases between them. CDR3 sequence reads: CASSRNEDTQYF. The CDR3 DNA sequence: TGTGCCAGCAGCAGAAATGAAGATACGCAGTATTTT.

This chain connects TRBV4-3 to TRBJ1-2; perhaps TRBD1 as D (5 bases). V gave up 0 bases and J gave up 7 bases, with 9 bases separating them. Germline V gene data show CDR1 as LGHNA and CDR2 as YSLEER. The CDR3 covers 13 residues. In nucleotides, the CDR3 is TGCGCCAGCAGCCAAGATCGGACAACTGGCTACACCTTC. This translates into CASSQDRTTGYTF.

V usage is TRBV30 and J usage is TRBJ2-3, with TRBD1 matching over 9 bases. Germline CDR1 and CDR2: GTSNPN and SVGIG (reference sequence). J lost 4 bases, V lost 5 bases, and 10 bases had no gene match. The CDR3 runs 15 residues. In DNA form, the CDR3 reads TGTGCCTGGTCGACCGGGACAGGGAACGCAGATACGCAGTATTTT. Amino acids: CAWSTGTGNADTQYF.

The chain combines TRBV7-3 with TRBJ2-1, with 14 bases matching TRBD2. Trimming removed 4 bases from V and 0 bases from J; junction bases left unmatched: 8. Looked up from germline, CDR1 is SGHTA and CDR2 is FQGTGA. CDR3 size: 19 residues. The CDR3 bases are TGTGCCAGCAGCTCGCCGACTAGCGGGAGGGGTAGCTCCTACAATGAGCAGTTCTTC. As protein: CASSSPTSGRGSSYNEQFF.

The rearrangement joins TRBV5-4 to TRBJ2-7; 9 positions agree with TRBD1. V shed 4 bases and J 5 bases; nucleotides not matched to a gene: 13. CDR1 and CDR2 from the germline V gene are SGHNT and YYREEE (reference sequence). This CDR3 is 16 amino acids long. CDR3 amino acids: CASSPYSGTGINEQYV. As DNA, the CDR3 is TGTGCCAGCAGCCCCTATTCAGGGACAGGGATAAACGAGCAGTACGTC.

The chain carries TRBV2 and TRBJ2-1, with 13 bases fitting TRBD2. V lost 4 bases to trimming and J lost 4 bases; unmatched junction nucleotides: 16. This CDR3 is built from 20 residues. Per the germline V gene, CDR1 is SNHLY and CDR2 is FYNNEI. CDR3 sequence reads: CASSVTSGRAFGALYNEQFF. The CDR3 DNA follows: TGTGCCAGCAGTGTTACTAGCGGGAGGGCCTTTGGGGCCTTATACAATGAGCAGTTCTTC.

This chain connects TRBV7-2 to TRBJ2-3; D uncertain. In germline, CDR1 is SGHTA, CDR2 FQGNSA. V was trimmed by 5 bases and J by 0 bases, leaving 9 bases between them. The CDR3 has 14 residues. CDR3 sequence (DNA): TGTGCCAGCAGCCCGGCGGCTAGCACAGATACGCAGTATTTT. Translation gives CASSPAASTDTQYF.

The V and J genes are TRBV7-8 and TRBJ1-4; D call uncertain. The CDR3 is 16 amino acids. Per the germline V gene, CDR1 is SGHVS and CDR2 is FQNEAQ. Between the trimmed V and J ends, which lost 1 base and 0 bases, there was a span of 9 bases. The CDR3 nucleotides read TGTGCCAGCAGCTTAGTTCCGGGAGCAACTAATGAAAAACTGTTTTTT. Its translation: CASSLVPGATNEKLFF. The whole variable domain, remainder taken from reference TRBV7-8 and TRBJ1-4, is GAGVSQSPRYKVAKRGQDVALRCDPISGHVSLFWYQQALGQGPEFLTYFQNEAQLDKSGLPSDRFFAERPEGSVSTLKIQRTQQEDSAVYLCASSLVPGATNEKLFFGSGTQLSVL.

This clone showed up just once. V is TRBV6-5 and J is TRBJ2-5; D not certain. In germline, CDR1 is MNHEY, CDR2 SVGAGI. V lost 5 bases to trimming and J lost 5 bases, with 3 bases between them. This CDR3 spans 10 amino acids. CDR3: CASSSETQYF. The CDR3, as DNA: TGTGCCAGCAGTAGCGAGACCCAGTACTTC.

This clone was picked up one time. The gene calls are TRBV9 and TRBJ2-7; 10 bases line up with TRBD2. V trimming: 3 bases; J trimming: 2 bases; junction bases outside the gene matches: 5. The CDR3 totals 15 residues. The germline V gene encodes CDR1 SGDLS and CDR2 YYNGEE. In nucleotides, the CDR3 is TGTGCCAGCAGCGGCGGTACTAGCGGGGCCTACGAGCAGTACTTC. Amino acid sequence: CASSGGTSGAYEQYF.

The chain recombines TRBV2 with TRBJ1-1; 7 bases are a match to TRBD1. Germline-derived CDR1 and CDR2 are SNHLY and FYNNEI. This CDR3 spans 13 amino acids. The trim removed 1 base at V and 6 bases at J, leaving 2 bases unmatched. The CDR3 loop is CASSEEGAAEAFF. For the CDR3, the DNA is TGTGCCAGCAGTGAAGAGGGGGCAGCTGAAGCTTTCTTT.

The genes are TRBV4-2 and TRBJ1-3, with D tentatively TRBD1 (5 bases). This CDR3 has 16 amino acids. The germline V and J ends were trimmed by 4 bases and 0 bases, with 13 bases remaining between them. Germline CDR1 reads LGHNA; CDR2 reads YNFKEQ. The CDR3 region is CASSRGSLDSGNTIYF. The CDR3 bases are TGTGCCAGCAGCCGGGGCAGCTTGGACTCTGGAAACACCATATATTTT.

This sequence joins TRBV5-1 and TRBJ2-2; 11 bases match TRBD2. Trimming at V came to 4 bases and at J to 3 bases, leaving 5 bases not matched to a gene. The length of the CDR3 is 16 residues. The germline gives CDR1 SGHRS, CDR2 YFSETQ. In nucleotides, the CDR3 is TGCGCCAGCAGCGTAACTAGCGGGAGCCACACCGGGGAGCTGTTTTTT. Amino acid sequence: CASSVTSGSHTGELFF.

V usage is TRBV27 and J usage is TRBJ2-7; 16 bases are a match to TRBD2. Germline CDR1 reads MNHEY; CDR2 reads SMNVEV (reference sequence). The CDR3 covers 17 residues. V lost 1 base, J lost 2 bases, and 2 bases stayed unmatched. Here the CDR3 reads CASSLFGTSGRAYEQYF. CDR3 DNA: TGTGCCAGCAGTTTATTCGGGACTAGCGGGAGGGCCTACGAGCAGTACTTC.